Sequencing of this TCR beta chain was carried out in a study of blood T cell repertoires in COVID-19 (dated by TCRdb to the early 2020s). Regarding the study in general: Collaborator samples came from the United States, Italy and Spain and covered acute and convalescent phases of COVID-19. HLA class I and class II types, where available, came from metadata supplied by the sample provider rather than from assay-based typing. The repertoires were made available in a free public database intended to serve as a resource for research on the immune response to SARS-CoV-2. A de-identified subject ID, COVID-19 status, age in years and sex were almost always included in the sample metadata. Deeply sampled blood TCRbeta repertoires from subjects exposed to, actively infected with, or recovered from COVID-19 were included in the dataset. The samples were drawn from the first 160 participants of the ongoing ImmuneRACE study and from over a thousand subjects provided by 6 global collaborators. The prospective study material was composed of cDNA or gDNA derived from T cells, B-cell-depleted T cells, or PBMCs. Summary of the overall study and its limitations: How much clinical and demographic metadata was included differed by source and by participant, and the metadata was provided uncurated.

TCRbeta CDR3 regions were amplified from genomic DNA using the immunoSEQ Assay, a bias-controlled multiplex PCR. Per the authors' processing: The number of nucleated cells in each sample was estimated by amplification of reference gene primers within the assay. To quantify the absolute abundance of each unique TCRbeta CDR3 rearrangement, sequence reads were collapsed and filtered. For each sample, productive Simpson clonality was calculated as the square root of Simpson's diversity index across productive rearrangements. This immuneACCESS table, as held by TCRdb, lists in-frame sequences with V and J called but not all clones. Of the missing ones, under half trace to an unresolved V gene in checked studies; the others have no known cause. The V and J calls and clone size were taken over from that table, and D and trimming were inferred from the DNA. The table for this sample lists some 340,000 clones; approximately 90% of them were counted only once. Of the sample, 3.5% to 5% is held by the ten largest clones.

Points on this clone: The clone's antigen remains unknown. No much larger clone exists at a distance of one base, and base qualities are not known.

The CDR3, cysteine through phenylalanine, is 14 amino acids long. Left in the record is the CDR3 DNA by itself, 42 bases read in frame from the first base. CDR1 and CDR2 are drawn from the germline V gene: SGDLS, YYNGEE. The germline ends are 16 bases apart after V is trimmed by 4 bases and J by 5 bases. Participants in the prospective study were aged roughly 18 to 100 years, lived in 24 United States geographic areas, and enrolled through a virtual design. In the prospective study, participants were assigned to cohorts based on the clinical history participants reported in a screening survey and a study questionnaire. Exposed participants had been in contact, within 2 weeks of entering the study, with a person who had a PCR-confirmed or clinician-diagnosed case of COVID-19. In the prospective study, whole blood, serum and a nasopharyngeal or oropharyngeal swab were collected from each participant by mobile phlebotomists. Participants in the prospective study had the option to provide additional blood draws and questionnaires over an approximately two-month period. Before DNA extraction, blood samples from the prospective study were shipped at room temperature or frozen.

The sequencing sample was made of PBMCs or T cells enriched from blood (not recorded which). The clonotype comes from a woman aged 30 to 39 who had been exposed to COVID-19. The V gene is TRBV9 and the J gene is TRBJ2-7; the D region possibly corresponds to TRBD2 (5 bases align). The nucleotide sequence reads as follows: TGTGCCAGCAGCCAAGAGGGCTTCAGCGACGAGCAGTACTTC. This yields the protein CASSQEGFSDEQYF.